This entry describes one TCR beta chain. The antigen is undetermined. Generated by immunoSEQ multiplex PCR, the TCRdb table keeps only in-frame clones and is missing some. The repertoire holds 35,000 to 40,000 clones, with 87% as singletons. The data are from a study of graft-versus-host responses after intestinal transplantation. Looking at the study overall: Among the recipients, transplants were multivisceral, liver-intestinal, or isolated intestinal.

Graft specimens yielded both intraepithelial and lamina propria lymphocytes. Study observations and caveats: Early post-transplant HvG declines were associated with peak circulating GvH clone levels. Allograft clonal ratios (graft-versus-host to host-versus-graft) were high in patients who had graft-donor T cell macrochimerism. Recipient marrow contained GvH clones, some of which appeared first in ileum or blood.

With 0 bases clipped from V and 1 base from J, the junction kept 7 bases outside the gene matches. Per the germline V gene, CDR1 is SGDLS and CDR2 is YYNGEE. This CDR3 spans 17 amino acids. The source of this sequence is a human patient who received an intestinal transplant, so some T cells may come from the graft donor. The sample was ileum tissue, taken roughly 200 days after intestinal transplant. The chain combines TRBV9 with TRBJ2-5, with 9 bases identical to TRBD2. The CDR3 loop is CASSVATAGGSQETQYF. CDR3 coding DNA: TGTGCCAGCAGCGTAGCTACAGCGGGAGGCAGCCAAGAGACCCAGTACTTC.